This T cell receptor (beta chain) is from a study of radiotherapy plus CTLA-4 blockade in lung cancer. As for the study in general: Objective responses were observed in 18% of patients, and disease control was achieved by about 30%. Findings of the study overall: Clones of tumor-derived TCRs expanded in blood after radiotherapy plus ipilimumab.

This clone was picked up one time. The target antigen is unknown. This table comes from immunoSEQ multiplex PCR, and its TCRdb copy is limited to in-frame clones, with some not included. The sample lists some 73,000 clones; roughly four fifths were seen once. Patients had chemo-refractory metastatic non-small-cell lung cancer and received focal radiation plus CTLA-4 blockade that used ipilimumab. The CDR3 is 15 residues long. Trimming removed 5 bases at V and 6 bases at J, with 17 bases between. Per germline, CDR1 MDHEN and CDR2 SYDVKM. Sequencing used peripheral blood, obtained from a patient treated with radiotherapy plus ipilimumab. The sequence came from a human donor with non-small cell lung cancer who had stable disease on radiotherapy plus ipilimumab. The chain recombines TRBV28 with TRBJ1-5; tentative D call: TRBD1 (6 bases). In DNA, the CDR3 is TGTGCCAGCAGTGGGGACACCTTAGAGGGTCAGCCCCAGCATTTT. Its protein product is CASSGDTLEGQPQHF.